The 10 T cell receptor beta chains below were found in one sample sequenced in a study of blood T cell repertoires in COVID-19. The assay was immunoSEQ multiplex PCR, and TCRdb's table has in-frame clones only and misses some. The sample holds about 380,000 clones, 70% to 90% seen once. The sample taken for sequencing was PBMCs or T cells enriched from blood (not recorded which). The origin of the receptors is a woman younger than 35 who had recovered from COVID-19.

This chain joins TRBV7-9 and TRBJ2-2; 9 nucleotides align to TRBD1. CDR1 is SEHNR and CDR2 is FQNEAQ in the germline V gene (reference sequence). Germline trimming cut 4 bases from V and 7 bases from J; bases unmatched to any gene: 10. This CDR3 is built from 16 residues. CDR3 bases: TGTGCCAGCAGCTATCCCGGGACAGGGAGGATCGGGGAGCTGTTTTTT. Its translation is CASSYPGTGRIGELFF.

This chain links TRBV2 with TRBJ1-2; possible D gene TRBD1, 5 bases. Germline V gene data show CDR1 as SNHLY and CDR2 as FYNNEI. The V end lost 2 bases, the J end lost 8 bases, and 27 bases lay between the germline ends. The CDR3 has 18 amino acids. The CDR3 here is CASSEIRAARPGGEGYTF. In DNA, the CDR3 is TGTGCCAGCAGTGAAATTAGGGCAGCCAGACCGGGGGGTGAAGGCTACACCTTC.

This clone occurred once. V usage is TRBV12-1 and J usage is TRBJ1-2; the table's D call of TRBD1 was not tested on the DNA. TRBV12-1 is noted as a pseudogene. The CDR3 contains 14 residues. CDR3 nucleotides: TGTGCCAGCAGCCCACCGGCAGGAACCTATGGCTACACCTTC. As protein: CASSPPAGTYGYTF.

This clone has only one observation. The gene calls are TRBV4-3 and TRBJ1-1, with D possibly TRBD1 on 5 matching bases. This CDR3 has 15 amino acids. In germline, CDR1 is LGHNA, CDR2 YSLEER. Trimming removed 1 base from V and 0 bases from J, with 9 bases in between. DNA for the CDR3: TGCGCCAGCAGCCAAGTAAGGGGATTGAACACTGAAGCTTTCTTT. Translated, it gives CASSQVRGLNTEAFF.

This chain uses TRBV7-9 with TRBJ2-1; 10 bases align to TRBD2. The germline gives CDR1 SEHNR, CDR2 FQNEAQ (reference sequence). CDR3 length: 18 residues. V gave up 1 base and J gave up 5 bases; unmatched junction bases: 11. CDR3 residues: CASSLGGSGGPDDNEQFF. The CDR3 DNA reads TGTGCCAGCAGCTTAGGAGGTAGCGGGGGGCCTGATGACAATGAGCAGTTCTTC.

The chain joins TRBV19 to TRBJ1-5, with D uncertain. The V end was cut by 7 bases, the J end by 1 base, with 14 bases between. Germline CDR1 is LNHDA and CDR2 is SQIVND (reference sequence). The CDR3 spans 15 residues. The CDR3 coding sequence is TGTGCCAGTACCACCAACCACTGGAGCAATCAGCCCCAGCATTTT. Translation: CASTTNHWSNQPQHF. Looking up the rest from reference TRBV19 and TRBJ1-5 gives the full variable domain: DGGITQSPKYLFRKEGQNVTLSCEQNLNHDAMYWYRQDPGQGLRLIYYSQIVNDFQKGDIAEGYSVSREKKESFPLTVTSAQKNPTAFYLCASTTNHWSNQPQHFGDGTRLSIL.

The chain couples TRBV19 to TRBJ2-5; 11 bases line up with TRBD1. Trimming cost V 10 bases and J 3 bases; bases outside gene matches: 7. The CDR3 is 14 amino acids. Germline lookup yields CDR1 LNHDA and CDR2 SQIVND (reference sequence). The CDR3 sequence: CATTGDRGKETQYF. For the CDR3, the DNA is TGTGCCACGACAGGGGACAGGGGGAAAGAGACCCAGTACTTC.

The J gene is TRBJ1-1, the V gene TRBV25-1; D remains unclear. Germline CDR1 is MGHDK and CDR2 is SYGVNS. The CDR3 runs to 11 residues. V was shortened by 4 bases and J by 4 bases, with 4 bases between the two germline ends. Here the CDR3 reads CASSGGTEAFF. For the CDR3, the DNA is TGTGCCAGCAGTGGAGGCACTGAAGCTTTCTTT.

CDR3 DNA: TGTGCCAGCAGTGTGAAGAGGAGGGTTCCTGAAGCTTTCTTT. This codes for CASSVKRRVPEAFF. The gene calls are TRBV25-1 and TRBJ1-1; D gene unclear. This CDR3 has 14 residues. Trimming left V 4 bases short and J 6 bases short, with 15 bases between. Germline loops: CDR1 MGHDK, CDR2 SYGVNS. Full variable domain (missing parts from reference TRBV25-1 and TRBJ1-1): EADIYQTPRYLVIGTGKKITLECSQTMGHDKMYWYQQDPGMELHLIHYSYGVNSTEKGDLSSESTVSRIRTEHFPLTLESARPSHTSQYLCASSVKRRVPEAFFGQGTRLTVV.

This clone was seen more than once but under ten times. The chain couples TRBV25-1 to TRBJ2-7, with D perhaps matching TRBD2 (6 bases). CDR3 length: 13 residues. CDR1 and CDR2 from the germline V gene are MGHDK and SYGVNS. The germline V and J ends were trimmed by 8 bases and 1 base, with 12 bases remaining between them. The CDR3 DNA reads TGTGCCAGCCGACCGAGCGGGTCCTACGAGCAGTACTTC. Translated, it gives CASRPSGSYEQYF.